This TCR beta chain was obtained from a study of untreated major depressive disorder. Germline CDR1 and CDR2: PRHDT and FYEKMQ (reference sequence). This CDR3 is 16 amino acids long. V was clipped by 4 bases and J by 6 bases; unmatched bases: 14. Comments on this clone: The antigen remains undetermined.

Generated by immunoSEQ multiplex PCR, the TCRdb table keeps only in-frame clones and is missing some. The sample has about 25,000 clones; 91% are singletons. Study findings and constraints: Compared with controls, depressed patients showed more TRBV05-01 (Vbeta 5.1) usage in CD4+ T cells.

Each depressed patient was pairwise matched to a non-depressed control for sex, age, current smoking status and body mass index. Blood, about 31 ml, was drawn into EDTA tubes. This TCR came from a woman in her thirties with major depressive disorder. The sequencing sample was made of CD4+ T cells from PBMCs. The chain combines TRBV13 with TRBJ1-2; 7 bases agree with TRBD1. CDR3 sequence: CASSSTSLTGQDGYTF. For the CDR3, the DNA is TGTGCCAGCAGCTCCACTTCCTTGACAGGGCAGGATGGCTACACCTTC.